The present T cell receptor beta chain was sequenced within a study of graft-versus-host responses after intestinal transplantation. In the study overall: Multivisceral, liver-intestinal, or isolated intestinal transplants were received by the recipients. Uniformly, recipients were administered anti-thymocyte globulin induction with subsequent tacrolimus and steroids for 2 to 3 years. Study results and limitations: There were GvH clones found in recipient marrow, and some of them appeared first in ileum or blood. Where graft-donor T cell macrochimerism was present, patients had high graft-versus-host to host-versus-graft clonal ratios in allografts.

On this clone itself: What it binds is not known.

The assay was immunoSEQ multiplex PCR, and TCRdb's table has in-frame clones only and misses some. The sample holds some 120,000 clones, approximately 90% seen once. This CDR3 is 16 amino acids long. The germline V gene encodes CDR1 SGHRS and CDR2 YFSETQ. V lost 4 bases and J lost 6, with 20 bases in between. The sequenced sample was unstimulated CD4+ T cells sorted from spleen or lymph node cells, obtained before intestinal transplant. The clonotype comes from a human donor who received an intestinal transplant. This rearrangement joins TRBV5-1 to TRBJ2-1; possibly TRBD1 for D (6 bases). CDR3 region: CASSPVLGAWSNEQFF. The DNA of the CDR3 is TGCGCCAGCAGCCCCGTCCTGGGGGCATGGAGCAATGAGCAGTTCTTC.